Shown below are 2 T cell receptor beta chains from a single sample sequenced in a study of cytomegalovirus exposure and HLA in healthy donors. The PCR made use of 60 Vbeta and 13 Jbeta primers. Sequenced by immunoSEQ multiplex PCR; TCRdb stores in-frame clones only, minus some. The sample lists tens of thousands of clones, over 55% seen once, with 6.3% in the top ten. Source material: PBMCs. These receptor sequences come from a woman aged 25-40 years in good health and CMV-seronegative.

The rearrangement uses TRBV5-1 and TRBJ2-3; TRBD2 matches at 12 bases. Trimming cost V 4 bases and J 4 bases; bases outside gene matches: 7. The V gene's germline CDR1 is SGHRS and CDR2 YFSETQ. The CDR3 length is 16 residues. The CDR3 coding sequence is TGCGCCAGCAGCCCGACTAGCGGGGGCGAATCAGATACGCAGTATTTT. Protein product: CASSPTSGGESDTQYF.

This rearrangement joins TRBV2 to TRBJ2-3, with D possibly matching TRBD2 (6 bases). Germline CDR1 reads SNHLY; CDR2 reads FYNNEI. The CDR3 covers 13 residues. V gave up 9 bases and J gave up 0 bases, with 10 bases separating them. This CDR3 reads CASPSGSTDTQYF. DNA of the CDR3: TGTGCCAGTCCGAGCGGGAGCACAGATACGCAGTATTTT.